Following are 32 T cell receptor beta chains from one sample sequenced in a study of blood T cells in healthy people across ages. Then a second PCR, running roughly 7 to 11 cycles, was carried out with a sample-barcoded 5' primer and a J-beta primer mix. TCRdb reprocessed the 5' RACE reads via MiXCR and lists one record per CDR3 protein. The data show 650,000 to 800,000 distinct CDR3 sequences, about 42% seen once. The sample taken for sequencing was blood. The receptors were gathered from a man in his fifties or sixties in good health.

The V call is TRBV9, the J call TRBJ2-5; 8 bases fit TRBD2. Unmatched junction bases numbered 12, after V lost 0 bases and J lost 11 bases. This CDR3 is built from 15 residues. The germline V gene encodes CDR1 SGDLS and CDR2 YYNGEE. CDR3 region: CASSVAGGPSNEQYF. Written as DNA, the CDR3 is TGTGCCAGCAGCGTAGCGGGGGGGCCCTCCAATGAGCAGTACTTC.

This clonotype was seen a handful of times. This chain links TRBV20-1 with TRBJ2-5; D gene ambiguous. Per the germline V gene, CDR1 is DFQATT and CDR2 is SNEGSKA (reference sequence). V gave up 6 bases and J gave up 5 bases, with 7 bases separating them. The CDR3 length is 10 residues. Here the CDR3 DNA reads TGCAGTGCCCAATGGGAGACCCAGTACTTC. Amino acids: CSAQWETQYF.

This clonotype was counted ten times or more. The chain is built from TRBV29-1 and TRBJ2-7; maybe TRBD2 (5 bases). The CDR3 contains 13 residues. CDR1 and CDR2 from the germline V gene are SQVTM and ANQGSEA. V dropped 6 bases and J dropped 3 bases, with 15 bases sitting between them. The CDR3: CSVDTGNHYEQYF. CDR3 bases: TGCAGCGTCGACACCGGGAACCACTACGAGCAGTACTTC.

This clonotype was seen only a few times. Here the CDR3 DNA reads TGTGCCAGCAGTTACGTGAGCTCCAAAAACATTCAGTACTTC. It codes for CASSYVSSKNIQYF. The V gene is TRBV6-2 or TRBV6-3, the J gene TRBJ2-4; D is undetermined. The CDR3 has 14 amino acids. Germline CDR1 reads MNHEY; CDR2 reads SVGEGT. Trimming removed 2 bases at V and 2 bases at J, with 7 bases between.

This clonotype was counted a few times. The chain joins TRBV20-1 to TRBJ2-6; D gene ambiguous. Germline CDR1 is DFQATT and CDR2 is SNEGSKA (reference sequence). The V and J ends lost 3 bases and 0 bases respectively, with 9 bases between them. The CDR3 covers 15 residues. The CDR3 DNA is TGCAGTGCTAGTCCCGGCGGCTCTGGGGCCAACGTCCTGACTTTC. Translating it yields CSASPGGSGANVLTF.

V usage is TRBV12-3 or TRBV12-4 and J usage is TRBJ1-1; TRBD1 is a possible D gene (5 bases). The CDR3 spans 13 residues. The V end lost 2 bases, the J end lost 5 bases, and 9 bases lay between the germline ends. Here the CDR3 reads CASSLLGVTEAFF. CDR3 nucleotides: TGTGCCAGCAGTTTATTAGGGGTTACTGAAGCTTTCTTT.

This clonotype was found many times. A read error may explain this, as a much larger clone is one base away. The chain links TRBV29-1 to TRBJ2-2, with no clear D. V lost 7 bases and J 4 bases, leaving 7 bases between the germline ends. CDR3 length equals 11 residues. Germline V gives CDR1 SQVTM, CDR2 ANQGSEA. The CDR3 DNA follows: TGCAGCGGTTGGGCCACCGGGGAGCTGTTTTTT. Amino acids: CSGWATGELFF.

This chain connects TRBV6-4 to TRBJ2-3; TRBD1 is a possible D gene (6 bases). Germline CDR1 reads MRHNA; CDR2 reads SNTAGT. This CDR3 comprises 14 residues. V was pared by 3 bases and J by 6 bases, with 13 bases between. CDR3 in amino acids: CASSEGADLDTQYF. The CDR3 DNA is TGTGCCAGCAGTGAGGGGGCGGACTTGGATACGCAGTATTTT.

The V and J genes are TRBV20-1 and TRBJ2-1; 12 bases map to TRBD2. The J call may be faulty, since TRBJ2-7 better matches the DNA end. CDR3 size: 15 residues. Germline CDR1 reads DFQATT; CDR2 reads SNEGSKA (reference sequence). CDR3 DNA sequence: TGCAGTGCTAGATCTAGCGGGGGGGCCCACAATGAGCAGTACTTC. Protein sequence: CSARSSGGAHNEQYF.

Comment on this clonotype: A much larger clone sits a single nucleotide away, making a read error possible. The V and J genes are TRBV7-8 and TRBJ2-5; D is unclear. The CDR3 extends over 15 amino acids. From germline, CDR1 is SGHVS and CDR2 FQNEAQ. The CDR3 DNA reads as TGTGCCGGCAGCTTACACAATGCCCAGGATCAGACCCAGTACTTC. This codes for CAGSLHNAQDQTQYF.

The chain joins TRBV20-1 to TRBJ2-5; TRBD2 matches 8 bases. After removal of 3 bases from V and 5 bases from J, the junction contained 11 bases not matched to a gene. Germline V CDR1 and CDR2: DFQATT, SNEGSKA (reference sequence). This CDR3 is 15 amino acids long. For the CDR3, the DNA is TGCAGTGCTAGTTCGGGTAGCGGGGAGCGGGAGACCCAGTACTTC. It translates to CSASSGSGERETQYF.

This rearrangement joins TRBV6-4 to TRBJ1-6; TRBD1 might be the D (6 bases). Per the germline V gene, CDR1 is MRHNA and CDR2 is SNTAGT. V gave up 3 bases and J gave up 3 bases, with 12 bases separating them. The CDR3 sequence is 16 residues long. CDR3 DNA: TGTGCCAGCAGTGATGGACAGCGACTCTATAATTCACCCCTCCACTTT. Translated, it gives CASSDGQRLYNSPLHF.

The chain carries TRBV6-5 and TRBJ2-1, with D possibly being TRBD2 (6 bases). V gave up 0 bases and J gave up 9 bases, with 15 bases separating them. Germline-derived CDR1 and CDR2 are MNHEY and SVGAGI. The CDR3 sequence is 15 residues long. The CDR3 loop reads CASSYSESSGFEQFF. Written as DNA, the CDR3 is TGTGCCAGCAGTTACTCTGAGAGCAGCGGGTTTGAGCAGTTCTTC.

On this clonotype itself: This may be a read error: a much more frequent sequence differs by one nucleotide. The gene calls are TRBV2 and TRBJ2-4; D unresolved. The J call may not be correct, given that the DNA end is closer to TRBJ2-7. Germline lookup yields CDR1 SNHLY and CDR2 FYNNEI. CDR3 length: 12 amino acids. CDR3 in DNA: TGTGCCAACAGCCCCGGGCATGACGAGCAGTACTTC. Residues: CANSPGHDEQYF.

This clonotype was recorded a few times. This chain links TRBV28 with TRBJ1-4; 7 nucleotides agree with TRBD1. The V gene end was trimmed by 5 bases and the J gene end by 8 bases; junction bases not matched to a gene: 11. This CDR3 has 15 amino acids. Germline V lookup: CDR1 MDHEN, CDR2 SYDVKM. For the CDR3, the DNA is TGTGCCAGCAGTCCGCCGACAGGGTCTCGGGAAAAACTGTTTTTT. Translation: CASSPPTGSREKLFF.

This clonotype has just a few counts. The V and J genes are TRBV7-2 and TRBJ1-2; TRBD1 aligns across 8 bases. This CDR3 spans 15 amino acids. V lost 1 base to trimming and J lost 4 bases; unmatched junction nucleotides: 5. The V gene's germline CDR1 is SGHTA and CDR2 FQGNSA. The CDR3 coding sequence is TGTGCCAGCAGCTTAGAGCACACAGGGGGCTATGGCTACACCTTC. Translating gives CASSLEHTGGYGYTF. The whole variable domain, remainder taken from reference TRBV7-2 and TRBJ1-2, is GAGVSQSPSNKVTEKGKDVELRCDPISGHTALYWYRQSLGQGLEFLIYFQGNSAPDKSGLPSDRFSAERTGGSVSTLTIQRTQQEDSAVYLCASSLEHTGGYGYTFGSGTRLTVV.

The chain employs TRBV10-3 and TRBJ2-1; TRBD2 matches at 14 bases. This CDR3 spans 19 amino acids. The J segment lost 0 bases and the V segment lost 10 bases, leaving 14 bases of the junction unmatched. The germline V gene has CDR1 ENHRY and CDR2 SYGVKD. The CDR3 sequence is CATLGTSGGPALSYNEQFF. The CDR3 coding sequence is TGTGCCACACTCGGGACTAGCGGGGGCCCTGCACTCTCCTACAATGAGCAGTTCTTC.

A remark on this clonotype: An end of the junction does not agree with germline; a read error may underlie this. The chain links TRBV7-9 to TRBJ2-7, with 7 bases matching TRBD2. CDR3 length equals 14 residues. The germline CDR1 and CDR2 sequences are SEHNR and FQNEAQ (reference sequence). This CDR3 reads CASSVAGGRNEQYF. The CDR3 coding sequence is TGTGCCAGCAGCGTAGCGGGCGGGCGCAACGAGCAGTACTTC.

The V and J genes are TRBV5-1 and TRBJ1-4, with 9 bases lining up with TRBD1. This CDR3 has 15 amino acids. Germline CDR1 reads SGHRS; CDR2 reads YFSETQ. The trim removed 2 bases at V and 4 bases at J, leaving 3 bases unmatched. The CDR3 DNA sequence: TGCGCCAGCAGCTTCGGGACAGGGCGTAATGAAAAACTGTTTTTT. Translation gives CASSFGTGRNEKLFF.

The chain carries TRBV5-1 and TRBJ2-1; 16 bases fit TRBD2. Losses at the gene ends were 4 bases for V and 4 bases for J; bases not matched to a gene: 11. The germline CDR1 and CDR2 sequences are SGHRS and YFSETQ. The length of the CDR3 is 19 residues. The CDR3 loop is CASSGTGTSGGAGYNEQFF. The CDR3 region has the DNA TGCGCCAGCAGCGGCACCGGGACTAGCGGGGGGGCGGGTTACAATGAGCAGTTCTTC.

V usage is TRBV20-1 and J usage is TRBJ2-7, with 10 bases fitting TRBD2. The germline gives CDR1 DFQATT, CDR2 SNEGSKA (reference sequence). V gave up 5 bases and J gave up 2 bases; unmatched junction bases: 9. The CDR3 is 15 amino acids. In nucleotides, the CDR3 is TGCAGTGCTGAAACTAGCGGGGCCTCCCCCTACGAGCAGTACTTC. Amino acid sequence: CSAETSGASPYEQYF.

In nucleotides, the CDR3 is TGCAGTGCTAGAGGGCGACGGGGAACCCAAGAGACCCAGTACTTC. Encoded protein: CSARGRRGTQETQYF. V usage is TRBV20-1 and J usage is TRBJ2-5, with D perhaps matching TRBD2 (5 bases). The V and J ends lost 1 base and 1 base respectively, with 13 bases between them. The CDR3 totals 15 residues. Germline values: CDR1 DFQATT, CDR2 SNEGSKA (reference sequence).

This clonotype was recorded a few times. The J gene is TRBJ2-5, the V gene TRBV6-2 or TRBV6-3, with a weak D call TRBD1 (6 bases). Germline V gene data show CDR1 as MNHEY and CDR2 as SVGEGT. Trimming removed 5 bases from V and 3 bases from J, with 7 bases in between. This CDR3 is built from 12 residues. This CDR3 reads CASSGGEETQYF. In DNA, the CDR3 is TGTGCCAGCAGTGGGGGCGAAGAGACCCAGTACTTC.

This clonotype was detected only a few times. The CDR3 DNA reads as TGTGCCAGCAGGACAAGTGGGGGGAGCTCCTACAATGAGCAGTTCTTC. Translating it yields CASRTSGGSSYNEQFF. The V gene is TRBV6-5, the J gene TRBJ2-1; D possibly corresponds to TRBD2 (6 bases). The germline V gene has CDR1 MNHEY and CDR2 SVGAGI. V was clipped by 6 bases and J by 0 bases, with 15 bases between them. The CDR3 loop spans 16 amino acids.

This chain uses TRBV10-2 with TRBJ2-3; D is perhaps TRBD1 or TRBD2 (5 bases each). Trimming left V 4 bases short and J 3 bases short, with 8 bases between. There are 13 residues in the CDR3. The V gene's germline CDR1 is WSHSY and CDR2 SAAADI. Here the CDR3 reads CASSAEGTDTQYF. CDR3 DNA: TGCGCCAGCAGTGCCGAGGGGACAGATACGCAGTATTTT.

The chain recombines TRBV6-1 with TRBJ2-7; 8 bases line up with TRBD2. Per germline, CDR1 MNHNS and CDR2 SASEGT. CDR3 size: 16 residues. With V trimmed by 4 bases and J by 0 bases, 8 bases remained unmatched. This CDR3 reads CASSGNGGAGSYEQYF. CDR3 coding DNA: TGTGCCAGCAGTGGTAACGGGGGGGCTGGCTCCTACGAGCAGTACTTC.

The chain uses TRBV28 and TRBJ2-5; D is uncertain. The CDR3 runs to 13 residues. The germline gives CDR1 MDHEN, CDR2 SYDVKM. Trimming took off 5 bases at V and 8 bases at J, with 15 bases between the two ends. The CDR3 DNA sequence: TGTGCCAGCAGTGCCCCGGGCACCCAAACCCAGTACTTC. This translates into CASSAPGTQTQYF.

This rearrangement joins TRBV20-1 to TRBJ1-2, with D possibly matching TRBD1 (5 bases). Germline V gene lookup returns CDR1 DFQATT and CDR2 SNEGSKA (reference sequence). The CDR3 contains 16 residues. Between the trimmed V and J ends, which lost 0 bases and 0 bases, there was a span of 14 bases. CDR3: CSARDTGAQSNYGYTF. DNA of the CDR3: TGCAGTGCTAGAGACACCGGGGCCCAATCTAACTATGGCTACACCTTC.

This clonotype occurred a few times. The chain links TRBV6-2 or TRBV6-3 to TRBJ2-5; D is undetermined. Trimming shortened V by 2 bases and J by 1 base, and 8 bases separated the two germline ends. This CDR3 comprises 14 residues. Germline V gives CDR1 MNHEY, CDR2 SVGEGT. CDR3 sequence (DNA): TGTGCCAGCAGTTACGGGCGGAGCCAAGAGACCCAGTACTTC. Amino acids: CASSYGRSQETQYF.

This clonotype has a handful of counts. The chain has TRBV7-2 and TRBJ1-2, with D uncertain. Germline V gene data show CDR1 as SGHTA and CDR2 as FQGNSA. The CDR3 runs to 12 residues. V was pared by 1 base and J by 7 bases, with 7 bases between. Here the CDR3 reads CASSLEEAGYTF. CDR3 in DNA: TGTGCCAGCAGCTTAGAGGAGGCTGGCTACACCTTC.

The CDR3 is CASAGGGERDEQFF. The CDR3 bases are TGTGCCAGCGCCGGTGGGGGGGAGAGGGATGAGCAGTTCTTC. The chain couples TRBV6-2 or TRBV6-3 to TRBJ2-1; 7 bases agree with TRBD2. V shed 8 bases, J shed 8 bases, and the junction held 12 bases outside the gene matches. This CDR3 spans 14 amino acids. Germline V gives CDR1 MNHEY, CDR2 SVGEGT.

There are a few counts of this clonotype. V usage is TRBV20-1 and J usage is TRBJ1-5; 10 nucleotides match TRBD1. This CDR3 region has 17 residues. Germline loops: CDR1 DFQATT, CDR2 SNEGSKA (reference sequence). With 6 bases clipped from V and 0 bases from J, the junction kept 11 bases outside the gene matches. CDR3: CSARRDRGTNSNQPQHF. Written as DNA, the CDR3 is TGCAGTGCGCGCCGGGACAGGGGAACGAATAGCAATCAGCCCCAGCATTTT.